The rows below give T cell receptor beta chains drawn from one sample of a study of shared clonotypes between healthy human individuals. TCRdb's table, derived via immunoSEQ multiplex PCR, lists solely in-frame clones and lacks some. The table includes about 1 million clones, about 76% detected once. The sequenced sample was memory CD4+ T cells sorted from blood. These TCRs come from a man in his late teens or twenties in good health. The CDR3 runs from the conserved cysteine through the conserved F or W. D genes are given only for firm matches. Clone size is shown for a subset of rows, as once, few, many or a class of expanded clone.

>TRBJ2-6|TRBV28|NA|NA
TGTGCCAGCAGTTTATGGATTGGCTCTGGGGCCAACGTCCTGACTTTC
CASSLWIGSGANVLTF
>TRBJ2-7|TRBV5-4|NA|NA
TGTGCCAGCAGCTCTCCGTACGAGCAGTACTTC
CASSSPYEQYF
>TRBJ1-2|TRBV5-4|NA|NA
TGTGCCAGCAGCTTGGAACACTCCTATGGCTACACCTTC
CASSLEHSYGYTF
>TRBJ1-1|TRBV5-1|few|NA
TGCGCCAGCAGCAGTGTTAGCGGAAACACTGAAGCTTTCTTT
CASSSVSGNTEAFF
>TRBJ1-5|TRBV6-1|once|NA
TGTGCCAGCAGTATCCCCCAGAATCAGCCCCAGCATTTT
CASSIPQNQPQHF
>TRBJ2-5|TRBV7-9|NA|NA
TGTGCCAGCAGTCCATCAGAGACCCAGTACTTC
CASSPSETQYF
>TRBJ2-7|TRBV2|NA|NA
TGTGCCAGCAGAGCGTGGGGGCGTTACGAGCAGTACTTC
CASRAWGRYEQYF
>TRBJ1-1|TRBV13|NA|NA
TGTGCCAGCAGCCCAGAGACAGCGAACACTGAAGCTTTCTTT
CASSPETANTEAFF
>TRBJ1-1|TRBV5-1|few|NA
TGCGCCAGCAGCCTGCAGGGGTTTAACACTGAAGCTTTCTTT
CASSLQGFNTEAFF
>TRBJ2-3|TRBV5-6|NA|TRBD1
TGTGCCAGCAGCTTGGACAGGGGGCGGGCAGATACGCAGTATTTT
CASSLDRGRADTQYF
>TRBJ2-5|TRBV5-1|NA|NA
TGCGCCAGCACCCTGGGGCCTAGGGAGACCCAGTACTTC
CASTLGPRETQYF
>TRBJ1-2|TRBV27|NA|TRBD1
TGTGCCAGCAGCCTGGAGGGGGCGGGGGGCTACACCTTC
CASSLEGAGGYTF
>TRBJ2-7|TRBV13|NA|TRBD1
TGTGCCAGCAGCTTTCCCGACAGGGGGCAGAACGAGCAGTACTTC
CASSFPDRGQNEQYF
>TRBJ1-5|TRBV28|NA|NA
TGTGCCAGCAGTGGGGGTTCATACCCCCAGCATTTT
CASSGGSYPQHF
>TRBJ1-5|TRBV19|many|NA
TGTGCCAGTAGTATCTCCCTGTACAATCAGCCCCAGCATTTT
CASSISLYNQPQHF
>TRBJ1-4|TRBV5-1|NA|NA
TGCGCCAGCAGCTTGGAGAAGGGAGAAAAACTGTTTTTT
CASSLEKGEKLFF
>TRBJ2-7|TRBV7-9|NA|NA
TGTGCCAGCAGCTTAGGGACCCCACCGGCCTACGAGCAGTACTTC
CASSLGTPPAYEQYF
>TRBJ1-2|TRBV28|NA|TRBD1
TGTGCCAGCAGTTTAACAGGGGCCGGTGGCTACACCTTC
CASSLTGAGGYTF
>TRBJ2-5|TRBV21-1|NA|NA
TGTGCCAGCAGGTCAGGGGGCCGCAGGGTGGCCCAGTACTTC
CASRSGGRRVAQYF
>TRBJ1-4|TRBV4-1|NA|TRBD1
TGCGCCAGCAGCCAAGATAGGACAGGGGGCGGAACTAATGAAAAACTGTTTTTT
CASSQDRTGGGTNEKLFF
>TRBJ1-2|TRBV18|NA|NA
TGTGCCAGCTCACCAATTGACGGACAATATGGCTACACCTTC
CASSPIDGQYGYTF
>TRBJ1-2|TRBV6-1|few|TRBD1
TGTGCCAGCAGTGAAGCGAGACAGGGTTCAGGCTACACCTTC
CASSEARQGSGYTF
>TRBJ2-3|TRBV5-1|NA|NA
TGCGCCAGCAGCTTGGACGTCGCAGATACGCAGTATTTT
CASSLDVADTQYF
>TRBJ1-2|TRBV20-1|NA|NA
TGCAGTGCCCCCCTGGGGGGCTACACCTTC
CSAPLGGYTF
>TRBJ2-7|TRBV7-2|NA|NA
TGTGCCAGCAGCTTAGAGCCCGATACCGAGCAGTACTTC
CASSLEPDTEQYF
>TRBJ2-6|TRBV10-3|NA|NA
TGTGCCATCAGTGAGTCGATCGTTTCAGGGGCCGGGGCCAACGTCCTGACTTTC
CAISESIVSGAGANVLTF
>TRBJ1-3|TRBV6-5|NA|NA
TGTGCCAGCAGTTACTCTAGCTCTGGAAACACCATATATTTT
CASSYSSSGNTIYF
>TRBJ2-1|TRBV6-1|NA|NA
TGTGCCAGCAGTGAGGGACAAAGGGATGAGCAGTTCTTC
CASSEGQRDEQFF
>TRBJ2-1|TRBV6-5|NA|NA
TGTGCCAGCAGTTATGGACGGCCGGCCTACAATGAGCAGTTCTTC
CASSYGRPAYNEQFF
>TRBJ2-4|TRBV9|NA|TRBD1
TGTGCCAGCAGCCATAACTTGAAACAGGGGTTAAACATTCAGTACTTC
CASSHNLKQGLNIQYF
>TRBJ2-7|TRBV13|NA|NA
TGTGCCAGCAGCCCCCGGATGAGGACTACGGGCGGGCAGTACTTC
CASSPRMRTTGGQYF
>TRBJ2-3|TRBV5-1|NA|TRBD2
TGCGCCAGCAGCTTGGTCCCTAGCGGGGGGCTTAGCACAGATACGCAGTATTTT
CASSLVPSGGLSTDTQYF
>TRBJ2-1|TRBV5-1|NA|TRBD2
TGCGCCAGCAGCTTGGTAGCGGGGCTACACAATGAGCAGTTCTTC
CASSLVAGLHNEQFF
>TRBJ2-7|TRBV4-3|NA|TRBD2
TGCGCCAGCAGCCGGTCCGTAGCGGGAGTACCCTACGAGCAGTACTTC
CASSRSVAGVPYEQYF
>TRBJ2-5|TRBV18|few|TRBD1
TGTGCCAGCTCACCACCGAGGACAGGGAGGGAGACCCAGTACTTC
CASSPPRTGRETQYF
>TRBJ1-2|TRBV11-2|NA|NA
TGTGCCAGCAGCCCGTCGGGGAACTATGGCTACACCTTC
CASSPSGNYGYTF
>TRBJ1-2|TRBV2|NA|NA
TGTGCCAGCAGTGAAGAAGGGTATCCCGCTGGCTACACCTTC
CASSEEGYPAGYTF
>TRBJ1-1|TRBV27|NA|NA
TGTGCCAGCAGAAAACTTTACTTAGGGGACACTGAAGCTTTCTTT
CASRKLYLGDTEAFF
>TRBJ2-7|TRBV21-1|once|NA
TGTGCCAGCAGCAAACCCCCCGTTACCTACGAGCAGTACTTC
CASSKPPVTYEQYF
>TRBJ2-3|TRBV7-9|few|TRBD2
TGTGCCAGCAGCTCCACTAGCGTCATTCGCCCAGATACGCAGTATTTT
CASSSTSVIRPDTQYF
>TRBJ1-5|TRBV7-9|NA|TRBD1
TGTGCCAGCAGCCCTGGGACAGCTAGCAATCAGCCCCAGCATTTT
CASSPGTASNQPQHF
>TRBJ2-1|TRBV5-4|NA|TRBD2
TGTGCCAGCAGCCCGAGAAGCGGGGGATCCCTCTCCTACAATGAGCAGTTCTTC
CASSPRSGGSLSYNEQFF
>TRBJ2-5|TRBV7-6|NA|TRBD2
TGTGCCAGCAGCTTAGCTCCCCCAGCGGGAGGGGGGGAGACCCAGTACTTC
CASSLAPPAGGGETQYF
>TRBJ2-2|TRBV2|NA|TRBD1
TGTGCCAGCAGAATTTACAGGGGGCGCAACACCGGGGAGCTGTTTTTT
CASRIYRGRNTGELFF
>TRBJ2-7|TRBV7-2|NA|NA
TGTGCCAGCAGCTTAGGATGGGGGGTGGGCTACGAGCAGTACTTC
CASSLGWGVGYEQYF
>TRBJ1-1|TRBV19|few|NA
TGTGCCAGTAGTATGGGGGGGGCGCGAGGAAACACTGAAGCTTTCTTT
CASSMGGARGNTEAFF